The 18 T cell receptor beta chains reported below all come from one sample, sequenced in a study of patients and donors after allogeneic stem cell transplantation. TCRdb itself ran the RT-PCR reads through MiXCR, one entry per CDR3 protein. This table holds 110,000 or so distinct CDR3 sequences, 35% to 45% found once. Sequencing used blood, either unsorted or a sorted T cell fraction (not recorded which). Every receptor here comes from a human donor who was either an allogeneic HSCT recipient or a stem cell or donor lymphocyte infusion donor (not recorded which). It is not recorded whose cells these are; they may come from a transplant donor.

This clonotype was detected a few times. The chain has TRBV18 and TRBJ1-1, with 8 bases aligning to TRBD1. V gave up 6 bases and J gave up 4 bases; unmatched junction bases: 13. The germline CDR1 and CDR2 sequences are KGHSH and LQKENI. This CDR3 contains 16 residues. The CDR3 reads CASSLTGQGGSTEAFF. CDR3 in DNA: TGTGCCAGCTCCCTCACCGGACAGGGAGGGTCCACTGAAGCTTTCTTT. Full variable domain (remainder filled in from reference TRBV18 and TRBJ1-1): NAGVMQNPRHLVRRRGQEARLRCSPMKGHSHVYWYRQLPEEGLKFMVYLQKENIIDESGMPKERFSAEFPKEGPSILRIQQVVRGDSAAYFCASSLTGQGGSTEAFFGQGTRLTVV.

The chain is built from TRBV10-3 and TRBJ2-3; 10 positions agree with TRBD2. The CDR3 sequence is 14 residues long. V dropped 11 bases and J dropped 6; count of bases not matched to a gene: 11. From germline, CDR1 is ENHRY and CDR2 SYGVKD. CDR3 residues: CAATAGTSVDTQYF. The DNA of the CDR3 is TGTGCCGCAACAGCAGGGACTAGCGTCGATACGCAGTATTTT.

The chain recombines TRBV11-2 with TRBJ2-3; D possibly uses TRBD1 or TRBD2 (6 bases each). The length of the CDR3 is 12 residues. V was clipped by 3 bases and J by 11 bases, with 12 bases between them. The V gene's germline CDR1 is SGHAT and CDR2 FQNNGV. CDR3 sequence reads: CASSFGEDRQYF. DNA of the CDR3: TGTGCCAGCAGCTTCGGGGAGGACAGGCAGTATTTT.

V is TRBV27 and J is TRBJ2-7; TRBD1 might be the D (5 bases). Trimming stripped 5 bases from V and 5 bases from J, with 13 bases between. This CDR3 contains 13 residues. The germline gives CDR1 MNHEY, CDR2 SMNVEV (reference sequence). The CDR3, as DNA: TGTGCCAGCAGTCCCGGGCAGGGCCACGAGCAGTACTTC. As protein: CASSPGQGHEQYF.

The rearrangement joins TRBV10-3 to TRBJ1-2; D possibly corresponds to TRBD1 (6 bases). Trimming stripped 3 bases from V and 2 bases from J, with 13 bases between. Germline CDR1 ENHRY, CDR2 SYGVKD. The CDR3 runs to 15 residues. The CDR3 region is CAISDSDRRNYGYTF. The DNA of the CDR3 is TGTGCCATCAGTGATTCCGACAGGAGGAACTATGGCTACACCTTC.

The chain joins TRBV18 to TRBJ1-1; the D is unclear. The V end was cut by 2 bases, the J end by 2 bases, with 6 bases between. The CDR3 spans 13 residues. Per germline, CDR1 KGHSH and CDR2 LQKENI. CDR3 in amino acids: CASSPDSNTEAFF. The CDR3 DNA sequence: TGTGCCAGCTCACCAGATTCAAACACTGAAGCTTTCTTT.

V is TRBV10-3 and J is TRBJ1-1; perhaps TRBD1 as D (5 bases). V was clipped by 7 bases and J by 4 bases, with 13 bases between them. Germline values: CDR1 ENHRY, CDR2 SYGVKD. CDR3 length: 13 amino acids. CDR3 region: CAITRGSGTEAFF. DNA for the CDR3: TGTGCCATCACCCGGGGCTCGGGCACTGAAGCTTTCTTT.

The V and J genes are TRBV6-2 or TRBV6-3 and TRBJ1-1; unclear D gene. CDR1 is MNHEY, CDR2 SVGEGT, per germline. The CDR3 is made up of 17 amino acids. V lost 5 bases, J lost 0 bases, and 19 bases lay in between. The CDR3 loop reads CASSKRHLRGLNTEAFF. The DNA for the CDR3 is TGTGCCAGCAGTAAACGACATCTGAGAGGCCTGAACACTGAAGCTTTCTTT.

This chain links TRBV20-1 with TRBJ2-3; 12 bases are shared with TRBD1. This CDR3 comprises 17 residues. The germline gives CDR1 DFQATT, CDR2 SNEGSKA (reference sequence). Trimming took 7 bases from V and 2 from J; bases not matched to a gene: 13. CDR3 coding DNA: TGCAGTGACCGGGACAGGGGGCTCCCGTACACCACAGATACGCAGTATTTT. It specifies CSDRDRGLPYTTDTQYF.

V gene TRBV30 combines with J gene TRBJ2-3, with 7 bases that match TRBD2. This CDR3 has 16 amino acids. The germline CDR1 and CDR2 sequences are GTSNPN and SVGIG (reference sequence). Trimming cost V 3 bases and J 3 bases; bases outside gene matches: 12. CDR3 nucleotide sequence: TGTGCCTGGAGGAAATCAGGGAGGGGCTCAACAGATACGCAGTATTTT. Amino acid sequence: CAWRKSGRGSTDTQYF. The whole variable domain, filled in from reference TRBV30 and TRBJ2-3, reads SQTIHQWPATLVQPVGSPLSLECTVEGTSNPNLYWYRQAAGRGLQLLFYSVGIGQISSEVPQNLSASRPQDRQFILSSKKLLLSDSGFYLCAWRKSGRGSTDTQYFGPGTRLTVL.

This clonotype was seen only a few times. The chain links TRBV18 to TRBJ2-7; D ambiguous. The germline CDR1 and CDR2 sequences are KGHSH and LQKENI. Deletions cut 0 bases from V and 3 bases from J, with 9 bases between. This CDR3 has 14 amino acids. The CDR3 nucleotides are TGTGCCAGCTCACCACCCATCGGCCTCTACGAGCAGTACTTC. Translating it yields CASSPPIGLYEQYF. The variable domain in full, with the rest retrieved from reference TRBV18 and TRBJ2-7, is NAGVMQNPRHLVRRRGQEARLRCSPMKGHSHVYWYRQLPEEGLKFMVYLQKENIIDESGMPKERFSAEFPKEGPSILRIQQVVRGDSAAYFCASSPPIGLYEQYFGPGTRLTVT.

The chain is built from TRBV29-1 and TRBJ1-4; a possible D gene is TRBD1 (6 bases). Germline lookup yields CDR1 SQVTM and CDR2 ANQGSEA. The CDR3 runs to 13 residues. V was pared by 6 bases and J by 8 bases, with 16 bases between. The CDR3 coding sequence is TGCAGCGTCTCCCCGGGGGGCAACGAAAAACTGTTTTTT. Protein product: CSVSPGGNEKLFF.

Many counts were recorded for this clonotype. The chain is built from TRBV12-3 or TRBV12-4 and TRBJ1-4, with a tentative D call TRBD1 (5 bases). V was shortened by 5 bases and J by 6 bases, with 16 bases between the two germline ends. This CDR3 comprises 15 residues. CDR3 bases: TGTGCCAGCAGTAGAAGGGGCCCGGCGGATGAAAAACTGTTTTTT. Translation gives CASSRRGPADEKLFF.

This clonotype was observed a handful of times. The chain links TRBV28 to TRBJ1-4; TRBD1 aligns across 7 bases. This CDR3 comprises 15 residues. Per germline, CDR1 MDHEN and CDR2 SYDVKM. The ends lost 6 bases at V and 8 bases at J; junction bases unmatched: 12. The CDR3 nucleotides read TGTGCCAGCAGGCCAGCCGGACAGGTTGGGGAAAAACTGTTTTTT. Translated, it gives CASRPAGQVGEKLFF.

This clonotype appeared a few times. The chain joins TRBV12-3 or TRBV12-4 to TRBJ1-1, with D possibly TRBD1 on 5 matching bases. V lost 3 bases, J lost 0 bases, and 8 bases lay in between. The CDR3 extends over 14 amino acids. Here the CDR3 DNA reads TGTGCCAGCAGTTTCGGGACGGTGAACACTGAAGCTTTCTTT. As protein: CASSFGTVNTEAFF.

V usage is TRBV5-6 and J usage is TRBJ2-7; TRBD1 matches at 7 bases. This CDR3 contains 14 residues. V dropped 6 bases and J dropped 1; count of bases not matched to a gene: 7. From germline, CDR1 is SGHDT and CDR2 YYEEEE. CDR3 amino acids: CASNRQGKSYEQYF. The CDR3 DNA is TGTGCCAGCAACCGACAGGGAAAATCCTACGAGCAGTACTTC.

This clonotype was detected a few times. V and J are TRBV4-2 and TRBJ2-5; D not resolved. Per the germline V gene, CDR1 is LGHNA and CDR2 is YNFKEQ. The V end was cut by 0 bases, the J end by 3 bases, with 14 bases between. The CDR3 consists of 16 residues. The CDR3 sequence is CASSQDYPAEEETQYF. The CDR3 coding sequence is TGTGCCAGCAGCCAAGATTACCCCGCCGAGGAAGAGACCCAGTACTTC.

This clonotype has just one count. V usage is TRBV24-1 and J usage is TRBJ2-1; TRBD2 aligns across 13 bases. The CDR3 has 18 residues. In germline, CDR1 is KGHDR, CDR2 SFDVKD. Trimming cost V 4 bases and J 8 bases; bases outside gene matches: 13. CDR3: CATSDPRTSGRVADEQFF. CDR3 coding DNA: TGTGCCACCAGTGACCCACGGACTAGCGGGAGAGTCGCGGATGAGCAGTTCTTC.